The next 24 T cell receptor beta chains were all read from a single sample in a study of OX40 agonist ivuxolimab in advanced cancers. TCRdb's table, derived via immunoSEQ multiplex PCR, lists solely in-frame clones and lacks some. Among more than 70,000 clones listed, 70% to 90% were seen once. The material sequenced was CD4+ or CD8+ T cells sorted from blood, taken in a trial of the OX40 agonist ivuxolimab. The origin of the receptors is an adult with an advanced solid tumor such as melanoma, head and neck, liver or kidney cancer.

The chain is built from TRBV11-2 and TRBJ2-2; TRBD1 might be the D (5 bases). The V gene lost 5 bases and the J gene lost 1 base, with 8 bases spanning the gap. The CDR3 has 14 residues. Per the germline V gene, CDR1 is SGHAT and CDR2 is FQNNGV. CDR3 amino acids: CASSLGQNTGELFF. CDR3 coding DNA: TGTGCCAGCAGCCTAGGACAGAACACCGGGGAGCTGTTTTTT.

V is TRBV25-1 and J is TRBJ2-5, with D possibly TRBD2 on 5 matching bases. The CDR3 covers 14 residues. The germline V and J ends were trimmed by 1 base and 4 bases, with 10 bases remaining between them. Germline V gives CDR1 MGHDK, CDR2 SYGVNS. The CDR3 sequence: CASSEFGVGETQYF. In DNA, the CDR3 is TGTGCCAGCAGTGAATTCGGGGTAGGAGAGACCCAGTACTTC.

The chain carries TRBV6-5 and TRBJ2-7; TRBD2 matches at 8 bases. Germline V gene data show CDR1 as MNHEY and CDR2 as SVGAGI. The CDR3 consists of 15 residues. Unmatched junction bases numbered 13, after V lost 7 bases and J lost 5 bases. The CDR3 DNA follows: TGTGCCAGCAACCTCGGGGGAGCGGGAGCCCACGAGCAGTACTTC. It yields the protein CASNLGGAGAHEQYF.

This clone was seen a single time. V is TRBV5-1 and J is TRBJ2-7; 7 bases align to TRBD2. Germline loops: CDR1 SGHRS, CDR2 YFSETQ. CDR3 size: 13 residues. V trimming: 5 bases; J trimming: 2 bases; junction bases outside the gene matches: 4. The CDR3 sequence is CASSLLAAYEQYF. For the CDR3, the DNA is TGCGCCAGCAGTTTGCTAGCGGCCTACGAGCAGTACTTC.

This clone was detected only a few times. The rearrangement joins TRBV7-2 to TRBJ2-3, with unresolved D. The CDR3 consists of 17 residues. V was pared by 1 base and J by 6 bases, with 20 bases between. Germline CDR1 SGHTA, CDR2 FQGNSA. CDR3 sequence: CASSLEAARHPLDTQYF. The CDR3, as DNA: TGTGCCAGCAGCTTAGAGGCGGCCCGCCATCCACTGGATACGCAGTATTTT.

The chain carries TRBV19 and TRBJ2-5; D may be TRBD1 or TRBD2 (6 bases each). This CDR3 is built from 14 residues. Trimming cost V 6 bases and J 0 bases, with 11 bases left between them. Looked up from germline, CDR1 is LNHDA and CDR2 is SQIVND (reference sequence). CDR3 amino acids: CASRGGPYQETQYF. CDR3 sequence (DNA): TGTGCCAGTAGAGGGGGGCCGTACCAAGAGACCCAGTACTTC.

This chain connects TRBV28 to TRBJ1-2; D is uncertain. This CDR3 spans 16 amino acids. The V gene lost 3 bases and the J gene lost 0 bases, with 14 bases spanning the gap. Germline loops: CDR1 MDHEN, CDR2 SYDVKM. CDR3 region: CASSFIPREANYGYTF. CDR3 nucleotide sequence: TGTGCCAGCAGTTTTATCCCTCGGGAAGCTAACTATGGCTACACCTTC.

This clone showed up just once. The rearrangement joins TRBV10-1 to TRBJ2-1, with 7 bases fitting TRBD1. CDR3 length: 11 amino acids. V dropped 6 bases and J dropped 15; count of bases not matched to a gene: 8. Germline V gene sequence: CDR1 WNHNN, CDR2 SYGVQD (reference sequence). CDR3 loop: CASRTGKVLFF. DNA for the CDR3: TGCGCCAGCAGGACAGGGAAGGTTCTGTTCTTC.

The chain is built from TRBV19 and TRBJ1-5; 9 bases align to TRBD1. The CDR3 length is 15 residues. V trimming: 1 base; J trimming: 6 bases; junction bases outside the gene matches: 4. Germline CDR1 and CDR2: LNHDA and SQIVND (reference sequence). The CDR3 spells CASSIAGTGSQPQHF. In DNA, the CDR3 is TGTGCCAGTAGTATAGCCGGGACAGGGAGTCAGCCCCAGCATTTT. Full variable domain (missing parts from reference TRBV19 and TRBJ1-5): DGGITQSPKYLFRKEGQNVTLSCEQNLNHDAMYWYRQDPGQGLRLIYYSQIVNDFQKGDIAEGYSVSREKKESFPLTVTSAQKNPTAFYLCASSIAGTGSQPQHFGDGTRLSIL.

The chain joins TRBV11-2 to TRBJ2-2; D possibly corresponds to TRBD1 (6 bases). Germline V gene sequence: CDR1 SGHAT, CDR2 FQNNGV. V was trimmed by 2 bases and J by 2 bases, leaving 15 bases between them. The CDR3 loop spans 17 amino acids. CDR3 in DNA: TGTGCCAGCAGCTTACAAACAGGGCTTAGCAACACCGGGGAGCTGTTTTTT. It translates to CASSLQTGLSNTGELFF. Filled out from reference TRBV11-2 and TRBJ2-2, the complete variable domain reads EAGVAQSPRYKIIEKRQSVAFWCNPISGHATLYWYQQILGQGPKLLIQFQNNGVVDDSQLPKDRFSAERLKGVDSTLKIQPAKLEDSAVYLCASSLQTGLSNTGELFFGEGSRLTVL.

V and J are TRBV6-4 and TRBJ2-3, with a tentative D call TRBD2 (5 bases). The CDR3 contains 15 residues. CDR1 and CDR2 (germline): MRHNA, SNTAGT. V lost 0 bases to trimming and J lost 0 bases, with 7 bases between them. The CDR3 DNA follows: TGTGCCAGCAGTGACTCGGCGGGTAGCACAGATACGCAGTATTTT. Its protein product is CASSDSAGSTDTQYF.

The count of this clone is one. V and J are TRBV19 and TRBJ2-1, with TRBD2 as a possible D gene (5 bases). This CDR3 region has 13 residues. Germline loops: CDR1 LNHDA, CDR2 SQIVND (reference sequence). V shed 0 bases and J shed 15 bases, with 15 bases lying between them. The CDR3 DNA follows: TGTGCCAGTAGTATAGAGGTGGGGAGACCTTGGTTCTTC. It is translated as CASSIEVGRPWFF.

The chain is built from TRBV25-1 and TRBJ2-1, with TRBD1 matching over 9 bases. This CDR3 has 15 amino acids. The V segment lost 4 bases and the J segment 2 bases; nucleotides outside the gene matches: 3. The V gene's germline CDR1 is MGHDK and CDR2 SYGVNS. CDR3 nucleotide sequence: TGTGCCAGCAGTGCCCGACAGGGGGCCTACAATGAGCAGTTCTTC. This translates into CASSARQGAYNEQFF.

In nucleotides, the CDR3 is TGTGCCAGCAGCCTCCGACCGCCTCAGTTCTTC. Translation gives CASSLRPPQFF. This chain connects TRBV6-5 to TRBJ2-1; D remains ambiguous. Between the trimmed V and J ends, which lost 6 bases and 13 bases, there was a span of 13 bases. Germline V CDR1 and CDR2: MNHEY, SVGAGI. The CDR3 consists of 11 residues.

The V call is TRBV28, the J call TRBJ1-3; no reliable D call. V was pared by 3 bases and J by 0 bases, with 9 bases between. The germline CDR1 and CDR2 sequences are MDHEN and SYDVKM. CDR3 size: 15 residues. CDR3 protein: CASSLQFSSGNTIYF. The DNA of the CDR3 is TGTGCCAGCAGTTTGCAGTTTAGCTCTGGAAACACCATATATTTT. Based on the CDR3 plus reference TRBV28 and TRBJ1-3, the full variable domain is DVKVTQSSRYLVKRTGEKVFLECVQDMDHENMFWYRQDPGLGLRLIYFSYDVKMKEKGDIPEGYSVSREKKERFSLILESASTNQTSMYLCASSLQFSSGNTIYFGEGSWLTVV.

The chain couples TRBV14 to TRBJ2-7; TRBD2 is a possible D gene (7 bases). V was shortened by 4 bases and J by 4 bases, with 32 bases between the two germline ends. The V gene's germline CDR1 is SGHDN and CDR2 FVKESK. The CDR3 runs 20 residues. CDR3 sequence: CASSPYGQTLRGRENYEQYF. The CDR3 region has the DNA TGTGCCAGCAGCCCCTATGGACAGACCTTGCGGGGGCGGGAGAATTACGAGCAGTACTTC. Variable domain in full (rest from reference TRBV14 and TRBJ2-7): EAGVTQFPSHSVIEKGQTVTLRCDPISGHDNLYWYRRVMGKEIKFLLHFVKESKQDESGMPNNRFLAERTGGTYSTLKVQPAELEDSGVYFCASSPYGQTLRGRENYEQYFGPGTRLTVT.

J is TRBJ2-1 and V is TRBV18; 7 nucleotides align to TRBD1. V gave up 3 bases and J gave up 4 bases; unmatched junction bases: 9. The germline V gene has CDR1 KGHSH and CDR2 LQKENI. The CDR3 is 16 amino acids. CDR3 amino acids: CASSPRDRIKYNEQFF. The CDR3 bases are TGTGCCAGCTCACCGAGGGACAGAATAAAATACAATGAGCAGTTCTTC.

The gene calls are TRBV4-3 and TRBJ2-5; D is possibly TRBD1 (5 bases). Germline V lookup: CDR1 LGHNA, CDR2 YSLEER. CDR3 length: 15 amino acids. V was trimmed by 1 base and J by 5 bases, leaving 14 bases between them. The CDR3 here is CASSQGATAIETQYF. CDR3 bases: TGCGCCAGCAGCCAAGGAGCGACAGCGATTGAGACCCAGTACTTC.

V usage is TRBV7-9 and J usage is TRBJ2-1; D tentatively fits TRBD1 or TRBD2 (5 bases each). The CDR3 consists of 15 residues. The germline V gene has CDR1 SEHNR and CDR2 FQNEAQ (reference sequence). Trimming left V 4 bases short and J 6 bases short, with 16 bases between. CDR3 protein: CASSSRRGGRNEQFF. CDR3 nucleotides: TGTGCCAGCAGCTCTAGACGGGGCGGGCGCAATGAGCAGTTCTTC. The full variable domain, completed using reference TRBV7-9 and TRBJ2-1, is DTGVSQNPRHKITKRGQNVTFRCDPISEHNRLYWYRQTLGQGPEFLTYFQNEAQLEKSRLLSDRFSAERPKGSFSTLEIQRTEQGDSAMYLCASSSRRGGRNEQFFGPGTRLTVL.

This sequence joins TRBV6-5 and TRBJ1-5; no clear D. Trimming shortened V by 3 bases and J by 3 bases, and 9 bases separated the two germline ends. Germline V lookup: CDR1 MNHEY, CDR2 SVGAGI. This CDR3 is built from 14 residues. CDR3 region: CASSYGPLNQPQHF. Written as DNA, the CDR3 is TGTGCCAGCAGTTATGGGCCCCTCAATCAGCCCCAGCATTTT.

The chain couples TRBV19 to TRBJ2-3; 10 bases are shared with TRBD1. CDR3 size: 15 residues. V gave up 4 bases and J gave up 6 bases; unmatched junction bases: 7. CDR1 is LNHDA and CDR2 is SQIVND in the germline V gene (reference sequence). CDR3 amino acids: CASSKGQGIFDTQYF. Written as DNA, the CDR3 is TGTGCCAGTAGTAAGGGACAGGGGATTTTCGATACGCAGTATTTT.

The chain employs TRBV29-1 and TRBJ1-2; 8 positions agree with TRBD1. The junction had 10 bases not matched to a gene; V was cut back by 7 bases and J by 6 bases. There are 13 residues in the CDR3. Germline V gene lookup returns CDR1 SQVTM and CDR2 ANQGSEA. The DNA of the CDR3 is TGCAGCGCCGAATCTCAGGGGGCTGATGGCTACACCTTC. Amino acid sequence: CSAESQGADGYTF.

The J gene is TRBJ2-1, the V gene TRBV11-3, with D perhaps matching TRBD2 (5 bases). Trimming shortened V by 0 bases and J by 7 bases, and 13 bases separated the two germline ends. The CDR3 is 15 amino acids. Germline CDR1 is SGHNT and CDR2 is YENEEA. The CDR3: CASSLDGTSRNEQFF. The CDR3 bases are TGTGCCAGCAGCTTAGATGGAACTAGTAGGAATGAGCAGTTCTTC.

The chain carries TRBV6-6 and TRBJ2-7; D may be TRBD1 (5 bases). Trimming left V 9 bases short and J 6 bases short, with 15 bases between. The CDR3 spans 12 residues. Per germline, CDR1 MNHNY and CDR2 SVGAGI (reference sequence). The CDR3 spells CASSFSGFEQYF. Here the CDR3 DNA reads TGTGCCAGTTCCTTCTCAGGGTTCGAGCAGTACTTC.